These 24 T cell receptor beta chains originate from one sample sequenced in a study of OX40 agonist ivuxolimab in advanced cancers. Clones were sequenced by immunoSEQ multiplex PCR, and TCRdb holds only the in-frame ones, with some missing. The sample consists of about 44,000 clones, less than 95% of them appearing once. The sample was CD4+ or CD8+ T cells sorted from blood, taken in a trial of the OX40 agonist ivuxolimab. These receptors were obtained from an adult with an advanced solid tumor such as melanoma, head and neck, liver or kidney cancer.

The J gene is TRBJ2-1, the V gene TRBV19; no firm D call. The V end lost 5 bases, the J end lost 2 bases, and 7 bases lay between the germline ends. In germline, CDR1 is LNHDA, CDR2 SQIVND (reference sequence). The CDR3 consists of 13 residues. CDR3 residues: CASSPVTYNEQFF. The DNA of the CDR3 is TGTGCCAGTAGTCCTGTGACCTACAATGAGCAGTTCTTC.

The chain couples TRBV19 to TRBJ2-5; 8 nucleotides align to TRBD2. Germline V gene lookup returns CDR1 LNHDA and CDR2 SQIVND (reference sequence). The CDR3 has 13 residues. Trimming cost V 6 bases and J 5 bases; bases outside gene matches: 5. CDR3 region: CASRGLDWETQYF. CDR3 in DNA: TGTGCCAGTAGGGGACTAGATTGGGAGACCCAGTACTTC.

The chain recombines TRBV19 with TRBJ2-2; 10 bases are a match to TRBD1. CDR3 length: 16 residues. With V trimmed by 5 bases and J by 5 bases, 8 bases remained unmatched. Germline CDR1 reads LNHDA; CDR2 reads SQIVND (reference sequence). The CDR3: CASSHTGQGLTGELFF. In nucleotides, the CDR3 is TGTGCCAGTAGTCACACGGGACAGGGGTTAACCGGGGAGCTGTTTTTT.

The chain has TRBV28 and TRBJ2-1; 8 bases map to TRBD1. The CDR3 consists of 14 residues. The junction had 5 bases not matched to a gene; V was cut back by 8 bases and J by 2 bases. Germline V CDR1 and CDR2: MDHEN, SYDVKM. Written as DNA, the CDR3 is TGTGCCAGCCTCGACAGGGGTACCTACAATGAGCAGTTCTTC. The encoded protein is CASLDRGTYNEQFF.

The chain links TRBV19 to TRBJ2-7; the D gene is possibly TRBD2 (6 bases). The CDR3 is made up of 13 amino acids. Germline V gene lookup returns CDR1 LNHDA and CDR2 SQIVND (reference sequence). Trimming cost V 4 bases and J 2 bases, with 9 bases left between them. CDR3 residues: CASSRDSAYEQYF. The CDR3 nucleotides read TGTGCCAGTAGTAGGGACTCCGCCTACGAGCAGTACTTC.

The gene calls are TRBV7-8 and TRBJ2-2; D is perhaps TRBD1 (6 bases). The CDR3 extends over 19 amino acids. Trimming took off 2 bases at V and 0 bases at J, with 19 bases between the two ends. The V gene's germline CDR1 is SGHVS and CDR2 FQNEAQ. CDR3 bases: TGTGCCAGCAGCTTATATTTGGGAACAGGGCTCGCGAACACCGGGGAGCTGTTTTTT. Its protein is CASSLYLGTGLANTGELFF. Complete variable domain (other parts from reference TRBV7-8 and TRBJ2-2): GAGVSQSPRYKVAKRGQDVALRCDPISGHVSLFWYQQALGQGPEFLTYFQNEAQLDKSGLPSDRFFAERPEGSVSTLKIQRTQQEDSAVYLCASSLYLGTGLANTGELFFGEGSRLTVL.

This clone came up a few times. This chain uses TRBV19 with TRBJ2-5; 7 bases match TRBD1. V shed 6 bases and J 4 bases; nucleotides not matched to a gene: 5. The CDR3 spans 13 residues. Germline V gene sequence: CDR1 LNHDA, CDR2 SQIVND (reference sequence). The CDR3 nucleotides are TGTGCCAGTAGCCAGGGACAGCCAGAGACCCAGTACTTC. This translates into CASSQGQPETQYF.

The V gene is TRBV4-2, the J gene TRBJ2-5, with D possibly being TRBD2 (5 bases). The germline CDR1 and CDR2 sequences are LGHNA and YNFKEQ. The ends were cut back, 2 bases at V and 4 bases at J, with 11 bases in the middle. This CDR3 has 14 residues. CDR3 protein: CASSQPGYTETQYF. The CDR3 DNA sequence: TGTGCCAGCAGCCAACCGGGATATACAGAGACCCAGTACTTC.

The V gene is TRBV28, the J gene TRBJ2-5; 14 bases are shared with TRBD2. This CDR3 spans 17 amino acids. Germline trimming cut 5 bases from V and 5 bases from J; bases unmatched to any gene: 10. Germline CDR1 reads MDHEN; CDR2 reads SYDVKM. In DNA form, the CDR3 reads TGTGCCAGCAGTCTTCGACTAGCGGGAGGGCCGTGGGAGACCCAGTACTTC. Protein: CASSLRLAGGPWETQYF.

There are a few counts of this clone. V gene TRBV28 combines with J gene TRBJ2-3, with TRBD1 matching over 12 bases. The CDR3 is made up of 16 amino acids. Losses at the gene ends were 5 bases for V and 3 bases for J; bases not matched to a gene: 6. CDR1 and CDR2 from the germline V gene are MDHEN and SYDVKM. CDR3 DNA: TGTGCCAGCAGTCCGGGGACAGGGGGCGAAACAGATACGCAGTATTTT. As protein: CASSPGTGGETDTQYF. Based on the CDR3 plus reference TRBV28 and TRBJ2-3, the full variable domain is DVKVTQSSRYLVKRTGEKVFLECVQDMDHENMFWYRQDPGLGLRLIYFSYDVKMKEKGDIPEGYSVSREKKERFSLILESASTNQTSMYLCASSPGTGGETDTQYFGPGTRLTVL.

J is TRBJ2-1 and V is TRBV10-3; D gene unclear. Germline V gives CDR1 ENHRY, CDR2 SYGVKD. The CDR3 runs 13 residues. V gave up 4 bases and J gave up 8 bases, with 12 bases separating them. The CDR3 here is CAISGTDLDEQFF. The CDR3 DNA is TGTGCCATCAGTGGGACGGACCTAGATGAGCAGTTCTTC.

This clone came up once. The V gene is TRBV19, the J gene TRBJ1-3; possibly TRBD1 for D (5 bases). V was trimmed by 4 bases and J by 3 bases, leaving 10 bases between them. Germline V gives CDR1 LNHDA, CDR2 SQIVND (reference sequence). This CDR3 contains 14 residues. The CDR3 DNA follows: TGTGCCAGTAGTAGCCCCAGGGATGGAAACACCATATATTTT. Amino acids: CASSSPRDGNTIYF.

The rearrangement uses TRBV7-9 and TRBJ2-2, with D unresolved. The CDR3 has 13 residues. Trimming pared 7 bases from V and 4 bases from J, leaving 10 bases between. CDR1 SEHNR and CDR2 FQNEAQ come from the germline V gene (reference sequence). CDR3 amino acids: CASIRDPTGELFF. CDR3 in DNA: TGTGCCAGCATTCGTGATCCCACCGGGGAGCTGTTTTTT. Full variable domain (rest looked up from reference TRBV7-9 and TRBJ2-2): DTGVSQNPRHKITKRGQNVTFRCDPISEHNRLYWYRQTLGQGPEFLTYFQNEAQLEKSRLLSDRFSAERPKGSFSTLEIQRTEQGDSAMYLCASIRDPTGELFFGEGSRLTVL.

This rearrangement joins TRBV28 to TRBJ2-7, with 8 positions matching TRBD2. The CDR3 runs to 18 residues. V dropped 6 bases and J dropped 3; count of bases not matched to a gene: 19. From germline, CDR1 is MDHEN and CDR2 SYDVKM. The chain's CDR3 is CASRNSGQGLAGRYEQYF. The CDR3 DNA follows: TGTGCCAGCAGGAATTCAGGCCAAGGGCTAGCGGGCCGCTACGAGCAGTACTTC.

The sample holds one count of this clone. The gene calls are TRBV10-1 and TRBJ2-1; TRBD2 matches 9 bases. With 6 bases clipped from V and 7 bases from J, the junction kept 4 bases outside the gene matches. This CDR3 has 13 residues. Germline V CDR1 and CDR2: WNHNN, SYGVQD (reference sequence). Here the CDR3 reads CASSGLASNEQFF. CDR3 DNA: TGCGCCAGCAGCGGACTAGCGAGTAATGAGCAGTTCTTC.

In DNA form, the CDR3 reads TGTGCCACCTTAAGGGACTACGAGCAGTACTTC. Translation: CATLRDYEQYF. V usage is TRBV19 and J usage is TRBJ2-7; D is unresolved. The CDR3 totals 11 residues. From germline, CDR1 is LNHDA and CDR2 SQIVND (reference sequence). V lost 10 bases, J lost 3 bases, and 10 bases lay in between. Variable domain in full (rest from reference TRBV19 and TRBJ2-7): DGGITQSPKYLFRKEGQNVTLSCEQNLNHDAMYWYRQDPGQGLRLIYYSQIVNDFQKGDIAEGYSVSREKKESFPLTVTSAQKNPTAFYLCATLRDYEQYFGPGTRLTVT.

The V gene is TRBV5-8, the J gene TRBJ1-4, with D tentatively TRBD1 (5 bases). Germline V lookup: CDR1 SGHTS, CDR2 YDEGEE. V was cut by 2 bases and J by 4 bases, with 12 bases left in between. The CDR3 extends over 15 amino acids. CDR3 sequence reads: CASSLFGGFNEKLFF. The CDR3 DNA is TGTGCCAGCAGCTTATTTGGGGGATTTAATGAAAAACTGTTTTTT.

V is TRBV10-3 and J is TRBJ2-1; possibly TRBD2 for D (5 bases). The V end lost 3 bases, the J end lost 8 bases, and 14 bases lay between the germline ends. This CDR3 comprises 14 residues. The germline CDR1 and CDR2 sequences are ENHRY and SYGVKD. The CDR3 is CAISELGSRDEQFF. The CDR3 coding sequence is TGTGCCATCAGTGAACTAGGTAGTCGAGATGAGCAGTTCTTC.

The chain recombines TRBV9 with TRBJ2-1; TRBD2 matches 11 bases. Germline V gene data show CDR1 as SGDLS and CDR2 as YYNGEE. V gave up 3 bases and J gave up 6 bases; unmatched junction bases: 11. The CDR3 consists of 17 residues. CDR3 nucleotide sequence: TGTGCCAGCAGCGAGGGGACTAGCGGTCAACCGATCAATGAGCAGTTCTTC. Translated: CASSEGTSGQPINEQFF.

The chain recombines TRBV5-4 with TRBJ2-2; maybe TRBD2 (5 bases). V was trimmed by 5 bases and J by 1 base, leaving 12 bases between them. Per germline, CDR1 SGHNT and CDR2 YYREEE (reference sequence). The CDR3 totals 15 residues. This CDR3 reads CASSRTDLNTGELFF. As DNA, the CDR3 is TGTGCCAGCAGTCGGACTGACTTGAACACCGGGGAGCTGTTTTTT.

A remark on this clone: One end of the junction is discordant with germline, which a read error may explain. The V call is TRBV11-3, the J call TRBJ2-7, with D tentatively TRBD1 (5 bases). Germline lookup yields CDR1 SGHNT and CDR2 YENEEA. The CDR3 has 12 residues. The CDR3 region is CASSLGGYQQYF. In nucleotides, the CDR3 is TGTGCCAGCAGCTTAGGGGGCTACCAGCAGTACTTC.

The rearrangement joins TRBV5-8 to TRBJ2-1; D may correspond to TRBD1 or TRBD2 (5 bases each). Germline V gene data show CDR1 as SGHTS and CDR2 as YDEGEE. CDR3 length equals 17 residues. V lost 5 bases to trimming and J lost 5 bases, with 23 bases between them. CDR3 sequence reads: CASRRLLGDLLNNEQFF. DNA for the CDR3: TGTGCCAGCAGGCGGCTACTAGGGGACCTTCTAAACAATGAGCAGTTCTTC.

The genes are TRBV19 and TRBJ1-1, with unresolved D. The germline V gene has CDR1 LNHDA and CDR2 SQIVND (reference sequence). Trimming removed 1 base from V and 3 bases from J, with 9 bases in between. CDR3 size: 14 residues. The CDR3 DNA sequence: TGTGCCAGTAGTATAGGAGGGCCCCACACTGAAGCTTTCTTT. Its protein product is CASSIGGPHTEAFF.

The chain has TRBV19 and TRBJ2-4, with D perhaps assigned TRBD1 or TRBD2 (5 bases each). The CDR3 sequence is 12 residues long. Germline CDR1 reads LNHDA; CDR2 reads SQIVND (reference sequence). V was clipped by 8 bases and J by 6 bases, with 11 bases between them. The CDR3 DNA is TGTGCCAGTGGGACCGACCCAAACATTCAGTACTTC. Its translation: CASGTDPNIQYF.